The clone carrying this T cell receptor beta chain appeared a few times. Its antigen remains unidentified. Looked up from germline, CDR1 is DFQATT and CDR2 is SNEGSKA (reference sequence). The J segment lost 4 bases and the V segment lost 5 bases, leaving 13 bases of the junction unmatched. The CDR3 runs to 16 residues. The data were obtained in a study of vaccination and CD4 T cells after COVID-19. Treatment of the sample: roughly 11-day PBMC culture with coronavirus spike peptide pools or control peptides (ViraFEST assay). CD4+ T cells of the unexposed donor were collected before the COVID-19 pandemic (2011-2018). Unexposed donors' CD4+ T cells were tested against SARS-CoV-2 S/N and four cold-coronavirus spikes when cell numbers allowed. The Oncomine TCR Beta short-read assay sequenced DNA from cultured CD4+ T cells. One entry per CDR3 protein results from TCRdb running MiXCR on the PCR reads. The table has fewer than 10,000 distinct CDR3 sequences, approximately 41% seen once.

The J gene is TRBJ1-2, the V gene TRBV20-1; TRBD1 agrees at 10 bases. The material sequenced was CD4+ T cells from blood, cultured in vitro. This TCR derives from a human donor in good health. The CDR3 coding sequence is TGCAGTGCTGAGATTGGGACAGGGGTTTATGGCTATGGCTACACCTTC. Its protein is CSAEIGTGVYGYGYTF.